The clone carrying this T cell receptor beta chain was seen many times. The data are from a study of human T cells and chemical hapten exposure. About the study: There were per-sample TCR yield variations, arising mainly from small pooled library volume differences.

Sample time point: pre-sensitization, week 0. Sample treatment: therapeutic diphenylcyclopropenone sensitization with weekly scalp DPC. Alopecia patients deemed DPC-suitable, aged 18 to 70, excluding pregnancy. The CDR3 has 14 residues. Germline V gene data show CDR1 as MNHEY and CDR2 as SVGAGI. Trimming took 2 bases from V and 2 from J, leaving 10 bases between them. Via MiXCR, TCRdb re-called the RACE reads, giving one row per CDR3 protein. The sample comprises under 400,000 distinct CDR3 sequences, 5.1% of which are singletons, and 2.5% to 3% rests with the top ten. The TCR comes from a woman aged 50 to 60 with alopecia areata. Some clones in this sample may be carry-over from other donors' samples. The chain has TRBV6-5 and TRBJ2-7; D perhaps matches TRBD2 (6 bases). This material consisted of whole blood, taken in connection with sensitization to the hapten diphenylcyclopropenone (DPC). The CDR3 loop is CASSYGTGAYEQYF. In nucleotides, the CDR3 is TGTGCCAGCAGTTACGGGACTGGAGCCTACGAGCAGTACTTC.